This T cell receptor beta chain was obtained from a study of low-dose radiotherapy and immunotherapy resistance in tumors. Study in general: Per fraction, Cohort 1 was given 0.5 Gy every 2 weeks, for a total of 6.5 Gy.

Concerning this clonotype itself: Since a far larger clone is one base different, this is likely a read error. This CDR3 fails to terminate in the conserved phenylalanine or tryptophan, so it likely reflects a read error.

TRAV and TRBV primers primed cDNA for both TCRalpha and TCRbeta. TCR amplification ran 15 to 25 PCR cycles using constant-region and V-primer adapter primers. A single record per CDR3 protein comes from TCRdb applying MiXCR to the reads. Found here are tens of thousands of distinct CDR3 sequences, 20% to 25% of them singletons; the top ten hold 13%. The CDR3 consists of 11 residues. Sample time point: after trial treatment. This sample's treatment: LDRT plus nivolumab, ipilimumab, low-dose cyclophosphamide and aspirin (RACIN trial). In the RACIN dose-escalation trial, donors got nivolumab plus ipilimumab with aspirin, cyclophosphamide and radiotherapy. Advanced solid tumors lacking tumor-infiltrating lymphocytes were present in eligible patients.

The receptor was derived from a female donor with ovarian cancer. The chain recombines TRBV5-3 with TRBJ2-1; unclear D gene. TRBV5-3 is an ORF, and what it does is uncertain. This specimen consisted of PBMCs, obtained after low-dose radiotherapy plus immunotherapy. The CDR3 DNA reads as TGTGCCAGCAGCTTGTGGGGTGAGCAGTTCTAC. Translation gives CASSLWGEQFY.